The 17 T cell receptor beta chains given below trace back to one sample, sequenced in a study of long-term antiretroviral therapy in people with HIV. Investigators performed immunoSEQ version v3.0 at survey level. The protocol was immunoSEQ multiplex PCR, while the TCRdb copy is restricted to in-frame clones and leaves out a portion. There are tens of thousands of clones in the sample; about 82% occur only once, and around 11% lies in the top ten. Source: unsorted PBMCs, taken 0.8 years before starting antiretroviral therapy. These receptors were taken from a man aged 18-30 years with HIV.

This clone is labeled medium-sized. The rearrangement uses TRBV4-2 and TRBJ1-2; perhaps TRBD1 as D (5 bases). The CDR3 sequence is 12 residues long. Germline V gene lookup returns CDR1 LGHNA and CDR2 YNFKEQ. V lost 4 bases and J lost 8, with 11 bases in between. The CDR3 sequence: CASSPQGFGYTF. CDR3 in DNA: TGTGCCAGCAGCCCGCAGGGTTTCGGCTACACCTTC.

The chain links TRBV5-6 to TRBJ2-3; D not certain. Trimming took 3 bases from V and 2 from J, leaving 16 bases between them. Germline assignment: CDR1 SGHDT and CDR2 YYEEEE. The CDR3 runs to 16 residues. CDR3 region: CASSSRRTTYTDTQYF. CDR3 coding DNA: TGTGCCAGCAGCTCCCGACGCACCACATACACAGATACGCAGTATTTT.

CDR3 in amino acids: CASSKQGAYGYTF. The CDR3 nucleotides are TGTGCCAGCAGTAAACAGGGAGCATATGGCTACACCTTC. This sequence joins TRBV6-5 and TRBJ1-2, with D possibly being TRBD1 (6 bases). Looked up from germline, CDR1 is MNHEY and CDR2 is SVGAGI. V lost 5 bases to trimming and J lost 5 bases, with 12 bases between them. This CDR3 contains 13 residues.

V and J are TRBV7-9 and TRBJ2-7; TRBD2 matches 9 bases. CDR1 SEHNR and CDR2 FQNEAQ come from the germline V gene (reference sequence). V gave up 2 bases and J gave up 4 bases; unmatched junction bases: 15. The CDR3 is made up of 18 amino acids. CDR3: CASSLYSMASGVKYEQYF. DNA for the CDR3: TGTGCCAGCAGCTTATATAGCATGGCTAGCGGGGTCAAGTACGAGCAGTACTTC.

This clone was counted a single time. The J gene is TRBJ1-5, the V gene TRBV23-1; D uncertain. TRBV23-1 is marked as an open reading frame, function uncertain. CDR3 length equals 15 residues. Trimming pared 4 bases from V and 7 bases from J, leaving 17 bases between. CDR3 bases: TGCGCCAGCAGTCTGGCCCAAACTTGGAGGCAGCCCCAGCATTTT. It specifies CASSLAQTWRQPQHF.

As DNA, the CDR3 is TGTGCCAGCAGTTTAGGGGGGGATACGCAGTATTTT. Encoded protein: CASSLGGDTQYF. The chain couples TRBV27 to TRBJ2-3; D may be TRBD2 (6 bases). This CDR3 region has 12 residues. Germline V lookup: CDR1 MNHEY, CDR2 SMNVEV (reference sequence). Trimming cost V 2 bases and J 6 bases, with 6 bases left between them.

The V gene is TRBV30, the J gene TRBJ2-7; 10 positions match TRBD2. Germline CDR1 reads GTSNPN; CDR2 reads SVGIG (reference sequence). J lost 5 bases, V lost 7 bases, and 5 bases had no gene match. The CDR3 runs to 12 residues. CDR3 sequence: CALSGGAHEQYF. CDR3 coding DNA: TGTGCCTTAAGCGGGGGGGCCCACGAGCAGTACTTC.

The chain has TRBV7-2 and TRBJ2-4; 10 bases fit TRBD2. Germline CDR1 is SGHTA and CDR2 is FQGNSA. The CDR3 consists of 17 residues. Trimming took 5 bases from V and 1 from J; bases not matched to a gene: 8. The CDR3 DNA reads TGTGCCAGCAGCGCCCTAGCGGGAGTCGGGGCCAAAAACATTCAGTACTTC. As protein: CASSALAGVGAKNIQYF.

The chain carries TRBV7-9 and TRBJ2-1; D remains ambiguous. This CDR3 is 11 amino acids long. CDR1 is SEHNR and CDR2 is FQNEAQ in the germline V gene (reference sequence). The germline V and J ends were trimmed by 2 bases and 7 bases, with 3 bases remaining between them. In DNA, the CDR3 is TGTGCCAGCAGCTTAATTAATGAGCAGTTCTTC. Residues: CASSLINEQFF. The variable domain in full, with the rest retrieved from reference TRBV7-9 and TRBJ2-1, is DTGVSQNPRHKITKRGQNVTFRCDPISEHNRLYWYRQTLGQGPEFLTYFQNEAQLEKSRLLSDRFSAERPKGSFSTLEIQRTEQGDSAMYLCASSLINEQFFGPGTRLTVL.

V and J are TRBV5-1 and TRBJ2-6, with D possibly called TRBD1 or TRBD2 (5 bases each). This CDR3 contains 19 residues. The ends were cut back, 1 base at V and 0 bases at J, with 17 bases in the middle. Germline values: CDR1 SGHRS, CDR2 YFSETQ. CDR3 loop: CASSLRFGGTSSGANVLTF. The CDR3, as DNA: TGCGCCAGCAGCTTGAGGTTTGGTGGGACGAGCTCTGGGGCCAACGTCCTGACTTTC. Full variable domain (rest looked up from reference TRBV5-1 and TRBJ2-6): KAGVTQTPRYLIKTRGQQVTLSCSPISGHRSVSWYQQTPGQGLQFLFEYFSETQRNKGNFPGRFSGRQFSNSRSEMNVSTLELGDSALYLCASSLRFGGTSSGANVLTFGAGSRLTVL.

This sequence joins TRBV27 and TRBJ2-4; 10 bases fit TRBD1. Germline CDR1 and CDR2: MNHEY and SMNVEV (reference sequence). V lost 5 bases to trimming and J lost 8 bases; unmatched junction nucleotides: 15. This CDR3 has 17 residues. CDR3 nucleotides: TGTGCCAGCAGTCTAGCCCCGCGACAGGGGGCGCGAGACATTCAGTACTTC. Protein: CASSLAPRQGARDIQYF.

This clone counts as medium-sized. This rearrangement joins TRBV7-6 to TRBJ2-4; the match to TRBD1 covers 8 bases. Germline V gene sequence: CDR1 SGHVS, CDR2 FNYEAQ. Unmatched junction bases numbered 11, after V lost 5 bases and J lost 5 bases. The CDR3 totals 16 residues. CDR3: CASSPGLTGVENIQYF. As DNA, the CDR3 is TGTGCCAGCAGCCCGGGGTTGACAGGGGTCGAAAACATTCAGTACTTC.

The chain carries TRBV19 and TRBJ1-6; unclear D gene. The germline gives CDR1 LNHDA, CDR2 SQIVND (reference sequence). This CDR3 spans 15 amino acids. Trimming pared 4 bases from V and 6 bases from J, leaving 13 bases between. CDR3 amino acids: CASSTGLTLNSPLHF. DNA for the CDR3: TGTGCCAGTAGTACGGGTTTGACCCTTAATTCACCCCTCCACTTT. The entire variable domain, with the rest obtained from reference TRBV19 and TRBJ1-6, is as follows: DGGITQSPKYLFRKEGQNVTLSCEQNLNHDAMYWYRQDPGQGLRLIYYSQIVNDFQKGDIAEGYSVSREKKESFPLTVTSAQKNPTAFYLCASSTGLTLNSPLHFGNGTRLTVT.

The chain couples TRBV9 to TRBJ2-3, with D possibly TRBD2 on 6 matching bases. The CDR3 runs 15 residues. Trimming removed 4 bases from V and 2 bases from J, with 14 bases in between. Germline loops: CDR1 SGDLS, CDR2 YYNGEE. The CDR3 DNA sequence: TGTGCCAGCAGCCCCGCGGGGAGATTCACAGATACGCAGTATTTT. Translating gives CASSPAGRFTDTQYF.

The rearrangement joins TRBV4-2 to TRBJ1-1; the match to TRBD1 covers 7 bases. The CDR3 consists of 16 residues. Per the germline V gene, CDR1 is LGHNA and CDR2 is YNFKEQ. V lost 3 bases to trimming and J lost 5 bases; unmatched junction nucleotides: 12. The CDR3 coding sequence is TGTGCCAGCAGCCAGAAGAGTTGGACAGGAGAAACTGAAGCTTTCTTT. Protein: CASSQKSWTGETEAFF.

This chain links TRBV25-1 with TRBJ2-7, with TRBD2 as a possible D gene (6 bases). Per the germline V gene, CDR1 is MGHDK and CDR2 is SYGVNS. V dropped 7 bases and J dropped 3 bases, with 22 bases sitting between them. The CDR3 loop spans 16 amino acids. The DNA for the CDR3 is TGTGCCAGCAACCCGAATGGTGGCGGGGACCTCTACGAGCAGTACTTC. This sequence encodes CASNPNGGGDLYEQYF.

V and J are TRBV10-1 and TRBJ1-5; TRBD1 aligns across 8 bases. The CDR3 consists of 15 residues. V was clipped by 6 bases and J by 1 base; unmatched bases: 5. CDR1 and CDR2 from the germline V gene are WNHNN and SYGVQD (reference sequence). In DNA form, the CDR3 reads TGCGCCAGCAGGCTCCGGGACAGGAGCAATCAGCCCCAGCATTTT. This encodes CASRLRDRSNQPQHF.